The next 30 T cell receptor beta chains were all read from a single sample in a study of T cell repertoires in cytomegalovirus infection. TCRdb re-derived calls from the reads in MiXCR, one entry per CDR3 protein. In the table there are hundreds of thousands of distinct CDR3 sequences, roughly a third of which are singletons. These receptors lack a known antigen. The specimen was cultured PBMCs, collected from culture after CMV antigen stimulation. The receptor source for this set is a human donor in good health (CMV status not recorded). Some clones in this sample may be carry-over from other donors' samples.

The chain employs TRBV6-5 and TRBJ2-1, with D perhaps matching TRBD2 (5 bases). Germline assignment: CDR1 MNHEY and CDR2 SVGAGI. The CDR3 length is 19 residues. The V end was cut by 2 bases, the J end by 0 bases, with 20 bases between. The CDR3, as DNA: TGTGCCAGCAGTTACGACTATCCCGGCGGGTCCCACTCCTACAATGAGCAGTTCTTC. It encodes CASSYDYPGGSHSYNEQFF.

As concerns this clonotype: At one of its ends the junction is not consistent with the germline gene, which may arise from a read error. The rearrangement uses TRBV27 and TRBJ2-5, with D uncertain. Per germline, CDR1 MNHEY and CDR2 SMNVEV (reference sequence). CDR3 length: 14 residues. CDR3 in DNA: TGTGCCAGCAGTTTGCTGGCGCATCAAGGGACCCAGTACTTC. It translates to CASSLLAHQGTQYF.

This clonotype appeared a few times. This chain links TRBV10-1 with TRBJ2-1, with 14 bases aligning to TRBD2. Per the germline V gene, CDR1 is WNHNN and CDR2 is SYGVQD (reference sequence). The CDR3 is made up of 17 amino acids. Trimming took 2 bases from V and 2 from J; bases not matched to a gene: 2. DNA for the CDR3: TGCGCCAGCAGTGAGAGACTAGCGGGAGGGCCCTACAATGAGCAGTTCTTC. Its protein product is CASSERLAGGPYNEQFF.

This rearrangement joins TRBV9 to TRBJ2-5, with D unclear. The germline CDR1 and CDR2 sequences are SGDLS and YYNGEE. The CDR3 runs to 14 residues. V lost 0 bases, J lost 2 bases, and 8 bases lay in between. The CDR3 DNA is TGTGCCAGCAGCGTAGGGGCAGCTCAAGAGACCCAGTACTTC. Its protein is CASSVGAAQETQYF.

The chain joins TRBV7-2 to TRBJ2-1; 7 bases match TRBD2. Germline trimming cut 1 base from V and 8 bases from J; bases unmatched to any gene: 5. Germline V CDR1 and CDR2: SGHTA, FQGNSA. The length of the CDR3 is 14 residues. CDR3 DNA: TGTGCCAGCAGCTTAGGAGGGAGGGGCTATGAGCAGTTCTTC. Translation gives CASSLGGRGYEQFF. The full variable domain, completed using reference TRBV7-2 and TRBJ2-1, is GAGVSQSPSNKVTEKGKDVELRCDPISGHTALYWYRQSLGQGLEFLIYFQGNSAPDKSGLPSDRFSAERTGGSVSTLTIQRTQQEDSAVYLCASSLGGRGYEQFFGPGTRLTVL.

V and J are TRBV11-2 and TRBJ2-5, with a possible D match to TRBD2 (5 bases). V was cut by 5 bases and J by 2 bases, with 21 bases left in between. Germline values: CDR1 SGHAT, CDR2 FQNNGV. CDR3 length equals 17 residues. The CDR3 DNA is TGTGCCAGCAGCCAAGGTATTGGACTGACCGCGCAAGAGACCCAGTACTTC. As protein: CASSQGIGLTAQETQYF. Using reference TRBV11-2 and TRBJ2-5 for the parts outside the CDR3, the full variable domain is EAGVAQSPRYKIIEKRQSVAFWCNPISGHATLYWYQQILGQGPKLLIQFQNNGVVDDSQLPKDRFSAERLKGVDSTLKIQPAKLEDSAVYLCASSQGIGLTAQETQYFGPGTRLLVL.

The chain employs TRBV7-2 and TRBJ2-1; 7 positions match TRBD2. The CDR3 covers 17 residues. J gave up 0 bases and V 1 base, and 6 bases lay outside the gene matches. Germline V gene lookup returns CDR1 SGHTA and CDR2 FQGNSA. CDR3 nucleotide sequence: TGTGCCAGCAGCTTAGTTTTGGTAGCGGGCTCCTACAATGAGCAGTTCTTC. It translates to CASSLVLVAGSYNEQFF.

The chain links TRBV12-3 or TRBV12-4 to TRBJ2-3; D gene unclear. This CDR3 comprises 17 residues. Trimming stripped 3 bases from V and 0 bases from J, with 16 bases between. The CDR3 spells CASSLGLRISSTDTQYF. The CDR3, as DNA: TGTGCCAGCAGTTTGGGCCTTAGGATCTCTAGCACAGATACGCAGTATTTT.

This clonotype was picked up many times. V is TRBV7-2 and J is TRBJ1-5, with D maybe TRBD1 (6 bases). This CDR3 region has 14 residues. From germline, CDR1 is SGHTA and CDR2 FQGNSA. Trimming shortened V by 5 bases and J by 0 bases, and 8 bases separated the two germline ends. The CDR3 reads CASSPQGSNQPQHF. In DNA form, the CDR3 reads TGTGCCAGCAGCCCACAGGGTAGCAATCAGCCCCAGCATTTT.

This clonotype appeared a few times. The CDR3 sequence is CASSYSGLNTEAFF. The CDR3 nucleotides are TGTGCCAGCAGTTACTCGGGTCTCAACACTGAAGCTTTCTTT. V usage is TRBV6-5 and J usage is TRBJ1-1; D not resolved. The germline gives CDR1 MNHEY, CDR2 SVGAGI. This CDR3 region has 14 residues. With 0 bases removed from V and 2 bases from J, the gap between germline ends came to 7 bases.

The chain employs TRBV14 and TRBJ2-1; TRBD2 aligns across 13 bases. The CDR3 is 17 amino acids. Germline CDR1 reads SGHDN; CDR2 reads FVKESK. After removal of 6 bases from V and 2 bases from J, the junction contained 7 bases not matched to a gene. CDR3: CASSIRGLAGTYNEQFF. The CDR3 DNA follows: TGTGCCAGCAGTATACGGGGACTAGCGGGAACCTACAATGAGCAGTTCTTC.

The V and J genes are TRBV5-1 and TRBJ1-1; 12 bases agree with TRBD1. V lost 3 bases to trimming and J lost 4 bases; unmatched junction nucleotides: 10. Looked up from germline, CDR1 is SGHRS and CDR2 is YFSETQ. This CDR3 spans 17 amino acids. DNA of the CDR3: TGCGCCAGCAGCTCGTCCCGGGACAGGGGGCGCGGCACTGAAGCTTTCTTT. Protein: CASSSSRDRGRGTEAFF. Looking up the rest from reference TRBV5-1 and TRBJ1-1 gives the full variable domain: KAGVTQTPRYLIKTRGQQVTLSCSPISGHRSVSWYQQTPGQGLQFLFEYFSETQRNKGNFPGRFSGRQFSNSRSEMNVSTLELGDSALYLCASSSSRDRGRGTEAFFGQGTRLTVV.

The chain uses TRBV15 and TRBJ2-1; 9 nucleotides align to TRBD1. Germline CDR1 LNHNV, CDR2 YYDKDF (reference sequence). V lost 3 bases and J lost 10; bases outside the gene matches: 4. The CDR3 has 13 residues. CDR3 nucleotides: TGTGCCACCAGCAGGAACAGGGGGCAGGAGCAGTTCTTC. Protein sequence: CATSRNRGQEQFF. Filled out from reference TRBV15 and TRBJ2-1, the complete variable domain reads DAMVIQNPRYQVTQFGKPVTLSCSQTLNHNVMYWYQQKSSQAPKLLFHYYDKDFNNEADTPDNFQSRRPNTSFCFLDIRSPGLGDTAMYLCATSRNRGQEQFFGPGTRLTVL.

This clonotype was seen many times. CDR3: CASSSRTSGNYNEQFF. Here the CDR3 DNA reads TGTGCCAGCAGCTCTCGGACTAGCGGGAACTACAATGAGCAGTTCTTC. The chain joins TRBV7-3 to TRBJ2-1; 12 bases align to TRBD2. The CDR3 runs to 16 residues. Germline V gene sequence: CDR1 SGHTA, CDR2 FQGTGA. J was trimmed by 3 bases and V by 4 bases; bases with no gene match: 4.

This clonotype was detected ten times or more. The rearrangement uses TRBV12-3 or TRBV12-4 and TRBJ2-7, with D possibly matching TRBD2 (6 bases). V shed 6 bases and J shed 7 bases, with 16 bases lying between them. This CDR3 is built from 13 residues. The CDR3 loop is CASSQGLHREQYF. CDR3 sequence (DNA): TGTGCCAGCAGCCAGGGACTTCACCGGGAGCAGTACTTC.

This clonotype showed up many times. The chain recombines TRBV7-2 with TRBJ2-7, with 8 positions matching TRBD1. V lost 6 bases, J lost 3 bases, and 10 bases stayed unmatched. This CDR3 is built from 15 residues. CDR1 is SGHTA and CDR2 is FQGNSA in the germline V gene. CDR3 sequence: CASSLIRQGFYEQYF. The CDR3 DNA is TGTGCCAGCAGTCTTATCCGACAGGGGTTCTACGAGCAGTACTTC.

This clonotype was observed at least ten times. The chain employs TRBV7-2 and TRBJ2-5; TRBD1 is a possible D gene (5 bases). The CDR3 spans 15 residues. Trimming cost V 5 bases and J 4 bases, with 17 bases left between them. Per the germline V gene, CDR1 is SGHTA and CDR2 is FQGNSA. The CDR3 loop is CASSPRPDRGETQYF. DNA for the CDR3: TGTGCCAGCAGCCCCCGGCCCGACAGAGGAGAGACCCAGTACTTC. Full variable domain (outside the CDR3, taken from reference TRBV7-2 and TRBJ2-5): GAGVSQSPSNKVTEKGKDVELRCDPISGHTALYWYRQSLGQGLEFLIYFQGNSAPDKSGLPSDRFSAERTGGSVSTLTIQRTQQEDSAVYLCASSPRPDRGETQYFGPGTRLLVL.

The J gene is TRBJ2-7, the V gene TRBV5-1; 8 bases map to TRBD1. Germline V gene sequence: CDR1 SGHRS, CDR2 YFSETQ. Trimming at V came to 4 bases and at J to 4 bases, leaving 4 bases not matched to a gene. The CDR3 runs 13 residues. CDR3 protein: CASSGDRGYEQYF. CDR3 nucleotides: TGCGCCAGCAGCGGAGACAGGGGTTACGAGCAGTACTTC.

This clonotype was detected many times. The chain recombines TRBV7-2 with TRBJ2-1, with 12 positions matching TRBD2. V trimming: 5 bases; J trimming: 8 bases; junction bases outside the gene matches: 10. The germline gives CDR1 SGHTA, CDR2 FQGNSA. CDR3 size: 16 residues. CDR3 sequence (DNA): TGTGCCAGCAGCCTCACTCCGGGACTAGCGGGTTATGAGCAGTTCTTC. Translation: CASSLTPGLAGYEQFF.

The CDR3 DNA is TGTGCCAGCAGCTTGATCGGGACTAGCGGGATTTGGGGGAGTGAGCAGTTCTTC. It encodes CASSLIGTSGIWGSEQFF. The V and J genes are TRBV9 and TRBJ2-1; TRBD2 matches 13 bases. Germline V CDR1 and CDR2: SGDLS, YYNGEE. There are 18 residues in the CDR3. V shed 4 bases and J 9 bases; nucleotides not matched to a gene: 16. Filled out from reference TRBV9 and TRBJ2-1, the complete variable domain reads DSGVTQTPKHLITATGQRVTLRCSPRSGDLSVYWYQQSLDQGLQFLIQYYNGEERAKGNILERFSAQQFPDLHSELNLSSLELGDSALYFCASSLIGTSGIWGSEQFFGPGTRLTVL.

The V call is TRBV12-3 or TRBV12-4, the J call TRBJ1-4; unclear D gene. Trimming left V 7 bases short and J 8 bases short, with 17 bases between. The CDR3 has 14 residues. The CDR3, as DNA: TGTGCCAGCACCGCCTCTATCGTGGTGGAAAAACTGTTTTTT. It specifies CASTASIVVEKLFF.

CDR3 region: CATSDPRRRGGPINEQFF. In DNA, the CDR3 is TGTGCCACCAGTGACCCACGTAGGCGGGGAGGGCCGATCAATGAGCAGTTCTTC. The chain has TRBV24-1 and TRBJ2-1; TRBD2 matches 7 bases. CDR1 is KGHDR and CDR2 is SFDVKD in the germline V gene. The CDR3 totals 18 residues. V dropped 4 bases and J dropped 6; count of bases not matched to a gene: 17.

The genes are TRBV6-5 and TRBJ2-1; TRBD1 or TRBD2 may be the D gene (5 bases each). This CDR3 is built from 13 residues. Per the germline V gene, CDR1 is MNHEY and CDR2 is SVGAGI. V dropped 7 bases and J dropped 4 bases, with 11 bases sitting between them. CDR3 amino acids: CASTRGLYNEQFF. The CDR3 region has the DNA TGTGCCAGCACCCGGGGCCTGTACAATGAGCAGTTCTTC.

V gene TRBV12-3 or TRBV12-4 combines with J gene TRBJ2-5; D might be TRBD1 (5 bases). V was clipped by 5 bases and J by 10 bases, with 11 bases between them. The CDR3 runs 11 residues. The CDR3: CASSHYQGQYF. The CDR3 nucleotides read TGTGCCAGCAGTCATTACCAGGGCCAGTACTTC.

The chain joins TRBV7-2 to TRBJ1-1, with D unresolved. Trimming stripped 0 bases from V and 10 bases from J, with 15 bases between. This CDR3 region has 14 residues. Looked up from germline, CDR1 is SGHTA and CDR2 is FQGNSA. The CDR3 bases are TGTGCCAGCAGCTTAGCGAGAACGGGTCGGTCAGCTTTCTTT. It is translated as CASSLARTGRSAFF. Full variable domain (remainder filled in from reference TRBV7-2 and TRBJ1-1): GAGVSQSPSNKVTEKGKDVELRCDPISGHTALYWYRQSLGQGLEFLIYFQGNSAPDKSGLPSDRFSAERTGGSVSTLTIQRTQQEDSAVYLCASSLARTGRSAFFGQGTRLTVV.

The table lists this clonotype with a few counts. The chain combines TRBV10-3 with TRBJ1-2; D gene uncertain. Germline values: CDR1 ENHRY, CDR2 SYGVKD. V shed 11 bases and J shed 3 bases, with 19 bases lying between them. This CDR3 comprises 14 residues. The chain's CDR3 is CALQPGGGDYGYTF. In DNA, the CDR3 is TGTGCCCTCCAGCCGGGAGGTGGGGACTATGGCTACACCTTC.

This clonotype was counted only a few times. The CDR3 region is CASSFGLNRAYEQYF. The CDR3 nucleotides read TGTGCCAGCAGCTTCGGGTTGAACAGGGCCTACGAGCAGTACTTC. The chain combines TRBV7-6 with TRBJ2-7; D might be TRBD1 (6 bases). Trimming shortened V by 3 bases and J by 2 bases, and 14 bases separated the two germline ends. There are 15 residues in the CDR3. Germline values: CDR1 SGHVS, CDR2 FNYEAQ.

This clonotype was seen a handful of times. The chain links TRBV4-3 to TRBJ2-3; TRBD1 is a possible D gene (5 bases). This CDR3 comprises 17 residues. The V gene's germline CDR1 is LGHNA and CDR2 YSLEER. Trimming removed 0 bases from V and 0 bases from J, with 13 bases in between. CDR3 in DNA: TGCGCCAGCAGCCAAGAATGGGGCGCGGCTAGCACAGATACGCAGTATTTT. As protein: CASSQEWGAASTDTQYF.

The V call is TRBV7-6, the J call TRBJ1-2; D is possibly TRBD1 (6 bases). The CDR3 totals 16 residues. Per germline, CDR1 SGHVS and CDR2 FNYEAQ. The V gene lost 4 bases and the J gene lost 0 bases, with 15 bases spanning the gap. CDR3 in DNA: TGTGCCAGCAGCTCAGACGGGACACGAACTAACTATGGCTACACCTTC. Protein product: CASSSDGTRTNYGYTF. Based on the CDR3 plus reference TRBV7-6 and TRBJ1-2, the full variable domain is GAGVSQSPRYKVTKRGQDVALRCDPISGHVSLYWYRQALGQGPEFLTYFNYEAQQDKSGLPNDRFSAERPEGSISTLTIQRTEQRDSAMYRCASSSDGTRTNYGYTFGSGTRLTVV.

The rearrangement joins TRBV12-5 to TRBJ2-2; D call uncertain. This CDR3 contains 15 residues. CDR1 is LGHNT, CDR2 FRNRAP, per germline. The V gene lost 3 bases and the J gene lost 7 bases, with 15 bases spanning the gap. The CDR3 DNA follows: TGTGCTAGTGGTTTCCCCTATAGGGCGATCGGGGAGCTGTTTTTT. This codes for CASGFPYRAIGELFF.